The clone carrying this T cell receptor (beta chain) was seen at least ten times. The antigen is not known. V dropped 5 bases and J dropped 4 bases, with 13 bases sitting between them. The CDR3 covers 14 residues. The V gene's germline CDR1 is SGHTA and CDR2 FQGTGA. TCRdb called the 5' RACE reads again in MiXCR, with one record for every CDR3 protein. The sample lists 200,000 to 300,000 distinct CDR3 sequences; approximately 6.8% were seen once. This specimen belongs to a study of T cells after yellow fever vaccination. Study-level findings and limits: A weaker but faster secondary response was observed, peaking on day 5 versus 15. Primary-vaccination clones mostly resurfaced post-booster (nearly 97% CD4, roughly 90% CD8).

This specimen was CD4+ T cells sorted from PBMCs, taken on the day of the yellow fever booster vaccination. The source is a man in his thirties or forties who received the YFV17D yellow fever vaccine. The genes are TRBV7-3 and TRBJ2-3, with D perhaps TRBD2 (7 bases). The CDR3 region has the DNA TGTGCCAGCAGCCTCTCGGGGGGCCCAGATACGCAGTATTTT. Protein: CASSLSGGPDTQYF.